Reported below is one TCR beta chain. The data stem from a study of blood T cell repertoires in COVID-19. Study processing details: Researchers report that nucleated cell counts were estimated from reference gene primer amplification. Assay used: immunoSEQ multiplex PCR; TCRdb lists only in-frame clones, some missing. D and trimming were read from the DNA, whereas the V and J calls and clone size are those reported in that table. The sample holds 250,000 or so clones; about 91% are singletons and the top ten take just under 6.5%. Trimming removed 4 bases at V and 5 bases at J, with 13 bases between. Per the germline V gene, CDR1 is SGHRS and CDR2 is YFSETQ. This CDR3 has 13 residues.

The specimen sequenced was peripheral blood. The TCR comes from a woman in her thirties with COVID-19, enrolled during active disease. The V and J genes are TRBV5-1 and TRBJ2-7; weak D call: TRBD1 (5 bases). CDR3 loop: CASSSQGIHEQYF. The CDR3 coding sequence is TGCGCCAGCAGCAGCCAGGGCATCCACGAGCAGTACTTC. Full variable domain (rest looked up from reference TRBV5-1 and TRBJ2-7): KAGVTQTPRYLIKTRGQQVTLSCSPISGHRSVSWYQQTPGQGLQFLFEYFSETQRNKGNFPGRFSGRQFSNSRSEMNVSTLELGDSALYLCASSSQGIHEQYFGPGTRLTVT.